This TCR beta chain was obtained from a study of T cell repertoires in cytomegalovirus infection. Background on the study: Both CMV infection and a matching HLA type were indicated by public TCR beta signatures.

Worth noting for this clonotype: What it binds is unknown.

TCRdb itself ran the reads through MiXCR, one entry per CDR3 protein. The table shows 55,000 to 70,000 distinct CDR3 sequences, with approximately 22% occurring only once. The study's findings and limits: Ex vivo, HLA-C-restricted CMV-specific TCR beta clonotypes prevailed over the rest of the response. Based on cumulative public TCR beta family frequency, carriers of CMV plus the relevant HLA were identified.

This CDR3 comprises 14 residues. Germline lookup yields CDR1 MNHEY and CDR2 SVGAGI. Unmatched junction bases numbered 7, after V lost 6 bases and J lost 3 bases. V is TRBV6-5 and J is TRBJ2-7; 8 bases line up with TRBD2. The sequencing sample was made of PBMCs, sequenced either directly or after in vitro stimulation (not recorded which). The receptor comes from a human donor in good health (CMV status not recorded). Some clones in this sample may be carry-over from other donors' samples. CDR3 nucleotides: TGTGCCAGCAGACCCCGGGGGGGTGACTACGAGCAGTACGTC. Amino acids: CASRPRGGDYEQYV.